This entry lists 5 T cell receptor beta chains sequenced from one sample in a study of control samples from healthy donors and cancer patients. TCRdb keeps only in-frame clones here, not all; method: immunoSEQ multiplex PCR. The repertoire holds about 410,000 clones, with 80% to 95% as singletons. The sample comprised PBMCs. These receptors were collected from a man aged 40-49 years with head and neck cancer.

The CDR3 bases are TGTGCCAGCAGTTTCTTCGGCGGCCATCAGCCCCAGCATTTT. This sequence encodes CASSFFGGHQPQHF. J is TRBJ1-5 and V is TRBV27; no firm D call. CDR3 size: 14 residues. Germline lookup yields CDR1 MNHEY and CDR2 SMNVEV (reference sequence). Trimming removed 3 bases at V and 5 bases at J, with 11 bases between.

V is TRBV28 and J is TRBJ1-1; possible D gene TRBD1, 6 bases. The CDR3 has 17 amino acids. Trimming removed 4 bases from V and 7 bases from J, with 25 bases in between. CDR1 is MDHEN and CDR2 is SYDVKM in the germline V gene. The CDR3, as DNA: TGTGCCAGCAGTTCCGCCAAAAATACAGGGACCCGGATTGAAGCTTTCTTT. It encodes CASSSAKNTGTRIEAFF.

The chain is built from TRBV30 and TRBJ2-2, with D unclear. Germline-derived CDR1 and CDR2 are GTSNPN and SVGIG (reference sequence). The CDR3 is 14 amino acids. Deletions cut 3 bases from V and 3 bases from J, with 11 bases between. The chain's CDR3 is CAWRWNPYTGELFF. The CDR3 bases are TGTGCCTGGAGGTGGAACCCTTACACCGGGGAGCTGTTTTTT.

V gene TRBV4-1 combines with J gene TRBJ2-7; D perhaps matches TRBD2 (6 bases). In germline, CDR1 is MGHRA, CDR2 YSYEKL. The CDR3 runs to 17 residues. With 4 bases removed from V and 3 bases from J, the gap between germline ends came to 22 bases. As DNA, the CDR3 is TGCGCCAGCAGCCCTTTAGGAGGAAGGCAGGGACTCTACGAGCAGTACTTC. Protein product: CASSPLGGRQGLYEQYF.

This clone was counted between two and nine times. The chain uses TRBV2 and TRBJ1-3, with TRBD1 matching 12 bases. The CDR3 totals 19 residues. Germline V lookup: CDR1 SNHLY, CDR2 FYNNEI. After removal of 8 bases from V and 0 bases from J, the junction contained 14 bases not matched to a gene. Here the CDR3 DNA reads TGTGCCAGCGGTTCCGGGACAGGGGGCCTCTTTAGCTCTGGAAACACCATATATTTT. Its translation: CASGSGTGGLFSSGNTIYF.